These 9 T cell receptor beta chains came from one sample sequenced in a study of shared T cell receptors in the human thymus (dated by TCRdb to the early 2020s). Preparation of the library involved the immunoSEQ multiplex PCR assay. Drawn from immuneACCESS, this table holds only the in-frame rearrangements with V and J called that TCRdb kept. Clones are partly lost; checked studies trace under half to an unresolved V gene and leave the rest unexplained. A total of about 380,000 clones appear in this sample, 85% to 95% of them only once. Of the sample, about 0.02% is held by the ten largest clones. Source material: thymocytes. These receptors all come from a human donor.

The chain's CDR3 is CASSLGSAGGSHEQFF. For the CDR3, the DNA is TGTGCCAGCAGTTTGGGGTCAGCGGGAGGGTCCCATGAGCAGTTCTTC. The V and J genes are TRBV28 and TRBJ2-1; 10 nucleotides align to TRBD2. Germline loops: CDR1 MDHEN, CDR2 SYDVKM. The CDR3 spans 16 residues. V was clipped by 3 bases and J by 8 bases; unmatched bases: 10.

The chain has TRBV28 and TRBJ1-5, with D possibly being TRBD1 (5 bases). V gave up 6 bases and J gave up 1 base, with 22 bases separating them. CDR1 MDHEN and CDR2 SYDVKM come from the germline V gene. This CDR3 is 18 amino acids long. The CDR3 bases are TGTGCCAGCAGCCTGGCCGGCCCAGGGTGGTCCAGCAATCAGCCCCAGCATTTT. Protein: CASSLAGPGWSSNQPQHF.

The CDR3 is CAWSDHQGQGPNNSPLHF. CDR3 coding DNA: TGTGCCTGGAGTGACCATCAGGGACAGGGGCCTAATAATTCACCCCTCCACTTT. The V and J genes are TRBV30 and TRBJ1-6; TRBD1 matches at 10 bases. With V trimmed by 1 base and J by 5 bases, 11 bases remained unmatched. The CDR3 is made up of 18 amino acids. CDR1 is GTSNPN, CDR2 SVGIG, per germline (reference sequence).

The chain employs TRBV15 and TRBJ2-7, with a tentative D call TRBD1 (6 bases). CDR1 is LNHNV and CDR2 is YYDKDF in the germline V gene (reference sequence). V lost 0 bases and J lost 3, with 27 bases in between. The CDR3 has 20 amino acids. CDR3 protein: CATSREYDRTVRRPYYEQYF. In DNA form, the CDR3 reads TGTGCCACCAGCAGAGAGTACGACAGGACTGTCCGAAGACCCTACTACGAGCAGTACTTC. The whole variable domain, filled in from reference TRBV15 and TRBJ2-7, reads DAMVIQNPRYQVTQFGKPVTLSCSQTLNHNVMYWYQQKSSQAPKLLFHYYDKDFNNEADTPDNFQSRRPNTSFCFLDIRSPGLGDTAMYLCATSREYDRTVRRPYYEQYFGPGTRLTVT.

CDR3 in amino acids: CASSLKRRAYEQYF. The CDR3 DNA sequence: TGTGCCAGCAGCTTGAAACGGCGAGCCTACGAGCAGTACTTC. V gene TRBV5-6 combines with J gene TRBJ2-7, with D unresolved. Per germline, CDR1 SGHDT and CDR2 YYEEEE. There are 14 residues in the CDR3. V shed 1 base and J shed 2 bases, with 10 bases lying between them.

The chain joins TRBV5-1 to TRBJ2-3; no clear D gene. The CDR3 extends over 13 amino acids. V gave up 4 bases and J gave up 5 bases, with 11 bases separating them. CDR1 is SGHRS and CDR2 is YFSETQ in the germline V gene. The CDR3 is CASSKEVGDTQYF. CDR3 DNA sequence: TGCGCCAGCAGCAAGGAAGTGGGAGATACGCAGTATTTT. The variable domain in full, with the rest retrieved from reference TRBV5-1 and TRBJ2-3, is KAGVTQTPRYLIKTRGQQVTLSCSPISGHRSVSWYQQTPGQGLQFLFEYFSETQRNKGNFPGRFSGRQFSNSRSEMNVSTLELGDSALYLCASSKEVGDTQYFGPGTRLTVL.

The rearrangement uses TRBV6-1 and TRBJ2-5; 11 bases match TRBD1. Germline values: CDR1 MNHNS, CDR2 SASEGT. Trimming at V came to 4 bases and at J to 3 bases, leaving 16 bases not matched to a gene. The CDR3 is 19 residues long. The chain's CDR3 is CASSVEPGQGEGNKETQYF. CDR3 nucleotide sequence: TGTGCCAGCAGTGTCGAACCGGGACAGGGGGAGGGAAACAAAGAGACCCAGTACTTC.

The chain is built from TRBV9 and TRBJ2-2, with TRBD1 identical over 7 bases. Germline CDR1 and CDR2: SGDLS and YYNGEE. The CDR3 runs 17 residues. The J segment lost 1 base and the V segment lost 2 bases, leaving 8 bases of the junction unmatched. The DNA for the CDR3 is TGTGCCAGCAGCGTTAGCTCGGGACAGCTGAACACCGGGGAGCTGTTTTTT. Its translation is CASSVSSGQLNTGELFF. Full variable domain (outside the CDR3, taken from reference TRBV9 and TRBJ2-2): DSGVTQTPKHLITATGQRVTLRCSPRSGDLSVYWYQQSLDQGLQFLIQYYNGEERAKGNILERFSAQQFPDLHSELNLSSLELGDSALYFCASSVSSGQLNTGELFFGEGSRLTVL.

J is TRBJ2-7 and V is TRBV21-1. TRBV21-1 counts as a pseudogene. The CDR3 is made up of 15 amino acids. Here the CDR3 reads CASSKDPPWVYEQYF. The DNA for the CDR3 is TGTGCCAGCAGCAAAGACCCACCCTGGGTCTACGAGCAGTACTTC.